The next 5 T cell receptor beta chains were all read from a single sample in a study of T cells after yellow fever vaccination. TCRdb processed the 5' RACE reads anew with MiXCR; each CDR3 protein has one entry. The repertoire holds approximately 340,000 distinct CDR3 sequences, roughly 8.7% seen once, with more than 15% in the top ten. The material sequenced was PBMCs, taken on the day of the first yellow fever vaccination. The receptors stem from a man younger than 30 who received the YFV17D yellow fever vaccine.

This clonotype occurred a few times. The CDR3 region has the DNA TGCGCCAGCAGCCACGACTCGTTCTCGGGGGGCCAGTACTTC. Translation: CASSHDSFSGGQYF. This chain joins TRBV4-1 and TRBJ2-5; TRBD2 matches 7 bases. CDR1 and CDR2 from the germline V gene are MGHRA and YSYEKL. Trimming took 3 bases from V and 10 from J; bases not matched to a gene: 11. The CDR3 is 14 amino acids.

The J gene is TRBJ2-1, the V gene TRBV9, with D perhaps matching TRBD2 (5 bases). Trimming left V 5 bases short and J 7 bases short, with 16 bases between. Germline V gene data show CDR1 as SGDLS and CDR2 as YYNGEE. The CDR3 is 14 amino acids. In nucleotides, the CDR3 is TGTGCCAGCAGTCTCCGGGCCCCGGGGAATGAGCAGTTCTTC. Amino acid sequence: CASSLRAPGNEQFF.

This clonotype was detected a few times. The chain joins TRBV6-1 to TRBJ1-6; 9 positions agree with TRBD1. The germline CDR1 and CDR2 sequences are MNHNS and SASEGT. V dropped 6 bases and J dropped 4; count of bases not matched to a gene: 7. The CDR3 runs to 16 residues. For the CDR3, the DNA is TGTGCCAGCAGCCGAACGGGACAGGGATATAATTCACCCCTCCACTTT. It is translated as CASSRTGQGYNSPLHF.

The chain carries TRBV28 and TRBJ2-3; D assignment may be TRBD1 or TRBD2 (5 bases each). From germline, CDR1 is MDHEN and CDR2 SYDVKM. The CDR3 is 16 residues long. Trimming removed 8 bases from V and 4 bases from J, with 22 bases in between. The CDR3 region has the DNA TGTGCCAGCCGAACTCGGGACGTCGGAGGCGCAGATACGCAGTATTTT. Amino acid sequence: CASRTRDVGGADTQYF.

This clonotype was seen only a few times. The chain has TRBV6-2 or TRBV6-3 and TRBJ2-7; TRBD2 agrees at 13 bases. Germline lookup yields CDR1 MNHEY and CDR2 SVGEGT. This CDR3 is 15 amino acids long. Trimming at V came to 2 bases and at J to 4 bases, leaving 2 bases not matched to a gene. CDR3 in amino acids: CASSYGTSGEYEQYV. The CDR3 DNA sequence: TGTGCCAGCAGTTACGGGACTAGCGGGGAATACGAGCAGTACGTC.